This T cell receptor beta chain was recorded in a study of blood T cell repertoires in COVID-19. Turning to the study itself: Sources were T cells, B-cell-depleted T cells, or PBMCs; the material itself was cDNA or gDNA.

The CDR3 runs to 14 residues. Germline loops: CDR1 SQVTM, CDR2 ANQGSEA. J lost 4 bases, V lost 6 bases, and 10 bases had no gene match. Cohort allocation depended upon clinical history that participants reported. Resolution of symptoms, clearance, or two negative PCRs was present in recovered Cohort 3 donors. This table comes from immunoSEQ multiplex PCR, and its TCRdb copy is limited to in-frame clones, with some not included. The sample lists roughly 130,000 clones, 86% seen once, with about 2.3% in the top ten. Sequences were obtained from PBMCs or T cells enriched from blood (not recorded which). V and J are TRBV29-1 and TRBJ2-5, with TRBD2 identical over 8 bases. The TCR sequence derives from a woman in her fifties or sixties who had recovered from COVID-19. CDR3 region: CSVDFWRGVETQYF. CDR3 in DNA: TGCAGCGTGGACTTTTGGCGGGGGGTAGAGACCCAGTACTTC. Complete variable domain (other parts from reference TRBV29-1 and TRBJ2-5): SAVISQKPSRDICQRGTSLTIQCQVDSQVTMMFWYRQQPGQSLTLIATANQGSEATYESGFVIDKFPISRPNLTFSTLTVSNMSPEDSSIYLCSVDFWRGVETQYFGPGTRLLVL.